The clone carrying this TCR beta chain came up many times. No antigen is known for it. This sample was included in a study of regulatory T cells in long-lasting Graves disease. Findings and caveats of the study: Patients with persistent disease showed a bias toward TRBV28, TRBJ1-2 and TRBJ2-5.

Library construction for TCR beta used iRepertoire HTBI primers and Arm-PCR of CDR3 regions. TCRdb analysed the multiplex PCR reads with MiXCR anew, one entry per CDR3 protein. The sample has 600,000 to 650,000 distinct CDR3 sequences, around 17% seen once. The time point denotes: newly diagnosed GD, antithyroid drugs for less than 3 months. From PBMCs, RNA was extracted and then used to make the TCR library. The CDR3 is 18 residues long. Germline V lookup: CDR1 DFQATT, CDR2 SNEGSKA (reference sequence). With 3 bases clipped from V and 0 bases from J, the junction kept 14 bases outside the gene matches. The same sample was also studied in work on T cells in Graves' hyperthyroidism and ophthalmopathy. That source reports: Most clonotypes expanded in thyroid above 0.001 were likewise present in blood.

The sequence was collected from a woman aged 30 to 39 with Graves disease. The sample here was peripheral blood mononuclear cells (PBMCs), taken at new diagnosis, from a patient treated with antithyroid drugs. The chain combines TRBV20-1 with TRBJ2-7, with TRBD2 identical over 10 bases. Here the CDR3 DNA reads TGCAGTGCTAGTTTCATCCAAGCGGGAGGGTTTATCTCCTACGAGCAGTACTTC. Protein: CSASFIQAGGFISYEQYF.